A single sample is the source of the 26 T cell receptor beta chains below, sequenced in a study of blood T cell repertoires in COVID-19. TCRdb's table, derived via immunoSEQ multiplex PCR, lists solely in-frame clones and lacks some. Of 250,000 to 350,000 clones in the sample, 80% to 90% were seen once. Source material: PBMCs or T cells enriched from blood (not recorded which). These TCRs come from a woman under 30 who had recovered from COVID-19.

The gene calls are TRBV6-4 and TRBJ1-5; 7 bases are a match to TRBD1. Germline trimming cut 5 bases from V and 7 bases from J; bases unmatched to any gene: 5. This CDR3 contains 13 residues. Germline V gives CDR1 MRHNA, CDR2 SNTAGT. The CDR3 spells CASSPAGGQPQHF. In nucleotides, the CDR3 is TGTGCCAGCAGTCCGGCAGGGGGGCAGCCCCAGCATTTT.

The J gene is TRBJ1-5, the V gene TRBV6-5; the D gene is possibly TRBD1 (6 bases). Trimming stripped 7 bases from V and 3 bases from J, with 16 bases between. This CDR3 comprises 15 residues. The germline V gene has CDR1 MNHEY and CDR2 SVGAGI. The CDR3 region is CASKIRQANNQPQHF. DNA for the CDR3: TGTGCCAGCAAGATTAGACAGGCGAACAATCAGCCCCAGCATTTT.

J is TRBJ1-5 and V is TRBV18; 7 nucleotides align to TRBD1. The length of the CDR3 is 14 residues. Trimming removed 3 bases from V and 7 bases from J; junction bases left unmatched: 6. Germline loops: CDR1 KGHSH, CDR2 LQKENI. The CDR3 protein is CASSPDRVGQPQHF. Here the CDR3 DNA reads TGTGCCAGCTCACCCGACAGGGTAGGACAGCCCCAGCATTTT.

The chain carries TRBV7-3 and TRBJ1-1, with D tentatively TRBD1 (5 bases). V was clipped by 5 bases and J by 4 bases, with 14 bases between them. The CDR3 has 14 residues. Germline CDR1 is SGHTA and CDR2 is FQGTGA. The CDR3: CASSQQEGSTEAFF. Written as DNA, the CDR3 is TGTGCCAGCAGCCAACAGGAGGGGAGCACTGAAGCTTTCTTT.

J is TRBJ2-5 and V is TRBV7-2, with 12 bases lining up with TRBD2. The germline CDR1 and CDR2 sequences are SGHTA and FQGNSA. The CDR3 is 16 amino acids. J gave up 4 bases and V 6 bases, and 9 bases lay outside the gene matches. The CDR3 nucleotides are TGTGCCAGCAGGTTACCTAGCGGGGGGGCCGGAGAGACCCAGTACTTC. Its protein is CASRLPSGGAGETQYF.

The CDR3 is CASRKATSGGSTDTQYF. CDR3 DNA: TGCGCCAGCAGAAAAGCGACTAGCGGGGGATCCACAGATACGCAGTATTTT. This rearrangement joins TRBV4-1 to TRBJ2-3; TRBD2 agrees at 12 bases. Germline V gene data show CDR1 as MGHRA and CDR2 as YSYEKL. The ends lost 6 bases at V and 2 bases at J; junction bases unmatched: 9. CDR3 length equals 17 residues.

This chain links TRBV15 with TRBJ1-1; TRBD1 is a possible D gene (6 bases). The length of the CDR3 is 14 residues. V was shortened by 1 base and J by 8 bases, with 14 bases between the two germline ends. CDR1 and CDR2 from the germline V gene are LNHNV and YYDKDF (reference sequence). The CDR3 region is CATSRVGGAREAFF. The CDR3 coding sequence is TGTGCCACCAGCAGAGTAGGGGGGGCGAGGGAAGCTTTCTTT.

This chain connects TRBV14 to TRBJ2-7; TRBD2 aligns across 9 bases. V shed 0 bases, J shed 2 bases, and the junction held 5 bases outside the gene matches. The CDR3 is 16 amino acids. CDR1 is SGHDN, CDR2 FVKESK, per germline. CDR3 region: CASSQERGLAPYEQYF. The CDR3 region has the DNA TGTGCCAGCAGCCAAGAAAGGGGACTAGCACCCTACGAGCAGTACTTC.

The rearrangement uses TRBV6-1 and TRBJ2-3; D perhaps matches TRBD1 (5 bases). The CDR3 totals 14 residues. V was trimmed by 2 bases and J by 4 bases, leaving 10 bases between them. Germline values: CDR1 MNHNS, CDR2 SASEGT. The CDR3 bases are TGTGCCAGCAGTGAATTAGGGGTTTCAGATACGCAGTATTTT. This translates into CASSELGVSDTQYF.

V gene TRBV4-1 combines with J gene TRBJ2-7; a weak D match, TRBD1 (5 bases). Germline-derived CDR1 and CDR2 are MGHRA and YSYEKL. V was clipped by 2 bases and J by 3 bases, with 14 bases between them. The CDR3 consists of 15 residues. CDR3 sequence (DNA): TGCGCCAGCAGCCAATGGGGCCTCTCCAACTACGAGCAGTACTTC. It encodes CASSQWGLSNYEQYF.

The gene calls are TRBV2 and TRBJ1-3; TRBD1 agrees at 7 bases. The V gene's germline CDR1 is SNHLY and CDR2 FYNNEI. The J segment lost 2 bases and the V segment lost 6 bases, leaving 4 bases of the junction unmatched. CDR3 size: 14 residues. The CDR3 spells CASSEQGPGNTIYF. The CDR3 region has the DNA TGTGCCAGCAGCGAACAGGGGCCTGGAAACACCATATATTTT.

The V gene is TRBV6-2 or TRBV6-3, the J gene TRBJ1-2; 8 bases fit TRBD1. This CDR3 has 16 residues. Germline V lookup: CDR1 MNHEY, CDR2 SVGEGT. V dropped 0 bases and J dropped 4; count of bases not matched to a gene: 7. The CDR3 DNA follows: TGTGCCAGCAGTTACTCAGGACAGGGATATACCTATGGCTACACCTTC. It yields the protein CASSYSGQGYTYGYTF.

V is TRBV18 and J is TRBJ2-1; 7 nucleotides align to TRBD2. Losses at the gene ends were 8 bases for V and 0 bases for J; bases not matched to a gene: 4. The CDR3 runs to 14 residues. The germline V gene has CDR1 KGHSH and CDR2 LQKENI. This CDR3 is CASRGGGSYNEQFF. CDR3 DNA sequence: TGTGCCAGCCGCGGCGGGGGCTCCTACAATGAGCAGTTCTTC. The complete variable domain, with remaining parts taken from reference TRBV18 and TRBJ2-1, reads NAGVMQNPRHLVRRRGQEARLRCSPMKGHSHVYWYRQLPEEGLKFMVYLQKENIIDESGMPKERFSAEFPKEGPSILRIQQVVRGDSAAYFCASRGGGSYNEQFFGPGTRLTVL.

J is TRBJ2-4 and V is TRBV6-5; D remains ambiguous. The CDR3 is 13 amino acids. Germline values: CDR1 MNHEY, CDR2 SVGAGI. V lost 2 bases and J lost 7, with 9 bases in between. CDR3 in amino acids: CASSYDSLNIQYF. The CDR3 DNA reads TGTGCCAGCAGTTACGACTCATTGAACATTCAGTACTTC.

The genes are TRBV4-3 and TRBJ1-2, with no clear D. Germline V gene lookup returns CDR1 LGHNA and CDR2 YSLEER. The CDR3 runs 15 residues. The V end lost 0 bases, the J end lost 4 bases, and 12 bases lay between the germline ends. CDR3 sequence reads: CASSQDSSRSYGYTF. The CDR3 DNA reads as TGCGCCAGCAGCCAAGATTCTAGCAGGTCCTATGGCTACACCTTC.

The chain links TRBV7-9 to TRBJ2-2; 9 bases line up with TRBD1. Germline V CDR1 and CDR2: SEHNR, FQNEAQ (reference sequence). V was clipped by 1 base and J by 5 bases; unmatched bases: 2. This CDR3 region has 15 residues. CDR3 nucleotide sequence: TGTGCCAGCAGCTTAGGGGACAGGGATACCGGGGAGCTGTTTTTT. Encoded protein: CASSLGDRDTGELFF.

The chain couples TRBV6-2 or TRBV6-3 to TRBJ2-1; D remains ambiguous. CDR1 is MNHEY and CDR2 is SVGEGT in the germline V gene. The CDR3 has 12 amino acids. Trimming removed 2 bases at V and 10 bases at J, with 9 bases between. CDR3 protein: CASSYAYVEQFF. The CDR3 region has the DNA TGTGCCAGCAGTTACGCCTACGTAGAGCAGTTCTTC.

CDR3 region: CATSRDIATNEKLFF. Here the CDR3 DNA reads TGTGCCACCTCCCGGGACATTGCAACTAATGAAAAACTGTTTTTT. The chain links TRBV19 to TRBJ1-4, with D possibly matching TRBD1 (6 bases). This CDR3 comprises 15 residues. The germline CDR1 and CDR2 sequences are LNHDA and SQIVND (reference sequence). The V gene lost 10 bases and the J gene lost 0 bases, with 15 bases spanning the gap.

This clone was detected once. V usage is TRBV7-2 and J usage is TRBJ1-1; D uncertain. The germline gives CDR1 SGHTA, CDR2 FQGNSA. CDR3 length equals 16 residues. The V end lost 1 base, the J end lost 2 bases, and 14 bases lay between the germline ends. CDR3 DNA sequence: TGTGCCAGCAGCTTAGACAGAGGGTTAACCAACACTGAAGCTTTCTTT. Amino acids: CASSLDRGLTNTEAFF.

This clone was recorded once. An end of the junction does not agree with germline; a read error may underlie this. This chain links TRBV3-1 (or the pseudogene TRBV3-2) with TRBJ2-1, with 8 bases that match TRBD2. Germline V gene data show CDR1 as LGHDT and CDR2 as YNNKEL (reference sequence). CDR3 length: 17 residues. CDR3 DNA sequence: TGTGCCAGCAGCCAAGATTGGCGGGGGGCGCCGAACAAGGAGCAGTTCTTC. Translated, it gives CASSQDWRGAPNKEQFF.

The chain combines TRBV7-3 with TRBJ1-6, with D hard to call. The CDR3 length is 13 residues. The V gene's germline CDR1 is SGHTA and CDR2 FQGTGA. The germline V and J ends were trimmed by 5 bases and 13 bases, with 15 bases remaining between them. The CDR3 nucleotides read TGTGCCAGCAGCAGAGATAGAGCCCGCCCCCTCCACTTT. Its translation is CASSRDRARPLHF. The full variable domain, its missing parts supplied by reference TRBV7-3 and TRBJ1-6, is GAGVSQTPSNKVTEKGKYVELRCDPISGHTALYWYRQSLGQGPEFLIYFQGTGAADDSGLPNDRFFAVRPEGSVSTLKIQRTERGDSAVYLCASSRDRARPLHFGNGTRLTVT.

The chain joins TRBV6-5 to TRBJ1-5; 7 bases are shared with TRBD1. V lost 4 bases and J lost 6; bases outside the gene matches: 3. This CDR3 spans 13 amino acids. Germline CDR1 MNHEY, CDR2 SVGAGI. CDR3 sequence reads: CASSWAGGQPQHF. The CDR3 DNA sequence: TGTGCCAGCAGTTGGGCAGGGGGTCAGCCCCAGCATTTT.

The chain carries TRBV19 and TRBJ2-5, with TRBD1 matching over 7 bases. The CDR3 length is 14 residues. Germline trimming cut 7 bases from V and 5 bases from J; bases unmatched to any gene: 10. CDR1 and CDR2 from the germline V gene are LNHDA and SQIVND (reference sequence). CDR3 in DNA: TGTGCCAGTACAACGACAGGGAGTGGGGAGACCCAGTACTTC. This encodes CASTTTGSGETQYF.

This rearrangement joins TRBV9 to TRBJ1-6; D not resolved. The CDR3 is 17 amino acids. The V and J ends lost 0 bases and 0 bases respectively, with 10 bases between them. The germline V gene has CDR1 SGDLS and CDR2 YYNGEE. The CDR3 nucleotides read TGTGCCAGCAGCGTAGGCACCCGGGGCTCCTATAATTCACCCCTCCACTTT. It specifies CASSVGTRGSYNSPLHF.

CDR3 in amino acids: CASSAGDRQPQHF. For the CDR3, the DNA is TGTGCCAGTAGTGCGGGTGATCGTCAGCCCCAGCATTTT. The V call is TRBV19, the J call TRBJ1-5; D not resolved. The CDR3 totals 13 residues. CDR1 LNHDA and CDR2 SQIVND come from the germline V gene (reference sequence). V was trimmed by 5 bases and J by 6 bases, leaving 11 bases between them.

In nucleotides, the CDR3 is TGTGCCAGCAGTTCCGGGACAGGGGTTGAGTACCAATCCTACAATGAGCAGTTCTTC. Translating gives CASSSGTGVEYQSYNEQFF. The chain has TRBV28 and TRBJ2-1, with TRBD1 matching over 10 bases. Germline trimming cut 4 bases from V and 1 base from J; bases unmatched to any gene: 13. This CDR3 is built from 19 residues. Germline CDR1 reads MDHEN; CDR2 reads SYDVKM.